This T cell receptor (beta chain) was observed in a study of beta chain features in type 1 diabetes. Comments on this clone: Its antigen is still unknown.

Findings of the study overall: Patients showed naive, central memory and Treg TCRB repertoires that appeared more similar than those of healthy donors. All four CD4+ subsets from Type 1 diabetes patients carried moderately but significantly shorter TCRB CDR3s.

The investigators reverse transcribed all of the isolated RNA, so they sequenced expressed TCRB transcripts. Sequenced naive, central memory and regulatory T cell samples produced an average of around 3.9 million reads. Sequenced by immunoSEQ multiplex PCR; TCRdb stores in-frame clones only, minus some. The profile covers about 360,000 clones, with roughly 12% appearing a single time and more than 0.015% taken by the ten largest. This clonotype was obtained from a man aged 18 to 30 in good health. What was sequenced was naive CD4+ T cells from blood.

The CDR3 spells CASSPDGDREDTQYF. The CDR3 coding sequence is TGTGCCAGCAGCCCGGACGGCGACAGGGAAGATACGCAGTATTTT. The rearrangement uses TRBV5-4 and TRBJ2-3; 7 bases line up with TRBD1. The CDR3 spans 15 residues. CDR1 SGHNT and CDR2 YYREEE come from the germline V gene (reference sequence). V gave up 4 bases and J gave up 5 bases; unmatched junction bases: 10.